This T cell receptor beta chain was identified during a study of cytomegalovirus exposure and HLA in healthy donors. With 60 Vbeta and 13 Jbeta primers, the PCR was carried out. Here immunoSEQ multiplex PCR was the method, and the copy in TCRdb shows in-frame clones only, minus some. The table includes some 120,000 clones, about 63% detected once. A word on this clone: What it recognizes is unknown.

V was clipped by 3 bases and J by 2 bases, with 17 bases between them. The CDR3 contains 16 residues. The germline gives CDR1 ENHRY, CDR2 SYGVKD. Study-level results: Based on reports, TCR beta sequences accurately predicted HLA-A and HLA-B alleles for most subjects.

Sequenced: PBMCs. V gene TRBV10-3 combines with J gene TRBJ2-7, with D possibly being TRBD2 (6 bases). This receptor was identified in a man aged 25 to 40 in good health and CMV-seropositive. This CDR3 is CAISELTLARTYEQYF. CDR3 nucleotide sequence: TGTGCCATCAGTGAACTCACCCTAGCGCGTACCTACGAGCAGTACTTC.